These 6 T cell receptor beta chains share one sample of origin, sequenced in a study of cytomegalovirus exposure and HLA in healthy donors (dated by TCRdb to about 2017). Library generation was performed with the immunoSEQ multiplex PCR assay. A mixture of 60 forward primers for TCR Vbeta segments and 13 reverse primers for TCR Jbeta segments was used in the multiplex PCR. TCRdb took this table from immuneACCESS and kept in-frame rearrangements with V and J called. Such tables lack part of the clones; where checked against another copy, unresolved V genes explain under half of the gap, and the rest is unexplained. The sample contains about 190,000 clones, approximately 70% of them found a single time. The ten top clones hold less than 4% of the sample. Sequencing was carried out using PBMCs. The source of these receptors is a woman aged 25 to 39 in good health and CMV-seropositive.

The rearrangement joins TRBV14 to TRBJ2-3, with D perhaps matching TRBD2 (6 bases). Deletions cut 4 bases from V and 1 base from J, with 9 bases between. The CDR3 loop spans 14 amino acids. Per germline, CDR1 SGHDN and CDR2 FVKESK. The CDR3 DNA reads as TGTGCCAGCAGCCGGGAGCGGGGCACAGATACGCAGTATTTT. As protein: CASSRERGTDTQYF. Drawing the rest from reference TRBV14 and TRBJ2-3, the complete variable domain is EAGVTQFPSHSVIEKGQTVTLRCDPISGHDNLYWYRRVMGKEIKFLLHFVKESKQDESGMPNNRFLAERTGGTYSTLKVQPAELEDSGVYFCASSRERGTDTQYFGPGTRLTVL.

The rearrangement uses TRBV5-1 and TRBJ2-7, with a possible D match to TRBD2 (5 bases). Trimming took off 1 base at V and 6 bases at J, with 8 bases between the two ends. CDR3 size: 12 residues. CDR1 and CDR2 (germline): SGHRS, YFSETQ. The CDR3 nucleotides are TGCGCCAGCAGCTTGCGGGGTCTCGAGCAGTACTTC. This codes for CASSLRGLEQYF.

This CDR3 reads CASSLGGGGDEAFF. Here the CDR3 DNA reads TGTGCCAGCAGCTTGGGGGGTGGAGGGGATGAAGCTTTCTTT. The rearrangement joins TRBV5-4 to TRBJ1-1; possible D gene TRBD1, 5 bases. Germline CDR1 reads SGHNT; CDR2 reads YYREEE (reference sequence). Deletions cut 0 bases from V and 7 bases from J, with 13 bases between. CDR3 size: 14 residues.

The chain carries TRBV9 and TRBJ2-6, with TRBD1 matching 9 bases. In germline, CDR1 is SGDLS, CDR2 YYNGEE. The CDR3 consists of 18 residues. Germline trimming cut 4 bases from V and 1 base from J; bases unmatched to any gene: 9. In DNA form, the CDR3 reads TGTGCCAGCAGCCTGGCGGACAGGGGCCGATCTGGGGCCAACGTCCTGACTTTC. Translated, it gives CASSLADRGRSGANVLTF.

The DNA for the CDR3 is TGTGCCAGCAGCATTCCAGGGGGTAGGTACGAGCAGTACTTC. It encodes CASSIPGGRYEQYF. The V gene is TRBV5-4, the J gene TRBJ2-7; TRBD1 agrees at 7 bases. CDR1 is SGHNT, CDR2 YYREEE, per germline (reference sequence). The ends lost 4 bases at V and 4 bases at J; junction bases unmatched: 8. The CDR3 extends over 14 amino acids.

The chain joins TRBV19 to TRBJ2-1, with 7 positions matching TRBD2. The germline V gene encodes CDR1 LNHDA and CDR2 SQIVND (reference sequence). The CDR3 runs 15 residues. Trimming took 3 bases from V and 7 from J; bases not matched to a gene: 9. The CDR3 reads CASSMSSGSGNEQFF. CDR3 bases: TGTGCCAGTAGTATGAGTAGCGGGTCTGGGAATGAGCAGTTCTTC.